These 15 T cell receptor beta chains share one sample of origin, sequenced in a study of yellow fever vaccine responses in identical twins. TCRdb fed the RT-PCR reads into MiXCR, producing one record per CDR3 protein. The repertoire has more than 4,500 distinct CDR3 sequences, 60% to 70% of them found once; the top ten carry about 4%. Specimen: T cells from blood (PBMCs), unsorted or a sorted subset (not recorded which), collected before or after yellow fever vaccination (not recorded which). The source of these receptors is a woman between 18 and 29 years old who received the yellow fever vaccine.

The chain joins TRBV29-1 to TRBJ2-2; D possibly corresponds to TRBD1 (7 bases). Germline values: CDR1 SQVTM, CDR2 ANQGSEA. This CDR3 is 15 amino acids long. V was cut by 7 bases and J by 2 bases, with 17 bases left in between. CDR3 sequence: CSASTGTLNTGELFF. CDR3 DNA: TGCAGCGCCTCGACAGGGACTCTTAACACCGGGGAGCTGTTTTTT.

The sample holds a few counts of this clonotype. This chain connects TRBV5-6 to TRBJ2-7; tentative D call: TRBD1 (6 bases). This CDR3 has 13 residues. V gave up 5 bases and J gave up 2 bases, with 11 bases separating them. Germline V gives CDR1 SGHDT, CDR2 YYEEEE. The CDR3 DNA follows: TGTGCCAGCAGGGAGGACAGTACCTACGAGCAGTACTTC. Protein product: CASREDSTYEQYF. The variable domain in full, with the rest retrieved from reference TRBV5-6 and TRBJ2-7, is DAGVTQSPTHLIKTRGQQVTLRCSPKSGHDTVSWYQQALGQGPQFIFQYYEEEERQRGNFPDRFSGHQFPNYSSELNVNALLLGDSALYLCASREDSTYEQYFGPGTRLTVT.

The chain carries TRBV23-1 and TRBJ2-7; D tentatively fits TRBD1 or TRBD2 (7 bases each). TRBV23-1 qualifies as an ORF whose function is uncertain. The CDR3 sequence is 17 residues long. V was cut by 7 bases and J by 2 bases, with 24 bases left in between. The CDR3 DNA follows: TGCGCCAGCACCGATGGCTGGTGTCAGGGGGGGACCTACGAGCAGTACTTC. Translation gives CASTDGWCQGGTYEQYF.

CDR3 amino acids: CASSQDSSLSYNEQFF. As DNA, the CDR3 is TGTGCCAGCAGCCAAGACAGTTCCCTCTCCTACAATGAGCAGTTCTTC. The rearrangement joins TRBV4-2 to TRBJ2-1; no clear D. Trimming shortened V by 0 bases and J by 0 bases, and 9 bases separated the two germline ends. This CDR3 comprises 16 residues. The germline V gene encodes CDR1 LGHNA and CDR2 YNFKEQ.

J is TRBJ1-5 and V is TRBV20-1; 8 bases line up with TRBD1. The CDR3 has 13 residues. V trimming: 5 bases; J trimming: 4 bases; junction bases outside the gene matches: 4. Per germline, CDR1 DFQATT and CDR2 SNEGSKA (reference sequence). CDR3 nucleotides: TGCAGTGCTGGACAGGGTGCGAATCAGCCCCAGCATTTT. This gives the protein CSAGQGANQPQHF.

This sequence joins TRBV20-1 and TRBJ1-1; 11 positions agree with TRBD1. J was trimmed by 4 bases and V by 5 bases; bases with no gene match: 9. The length of the CDR3 is 15 residues. Germline CDR1 reads DFQATT; CDR2 reads SNEGSKA (reference sequence). The CDR3 coding sequence is TGCAGTGCTTCTGGACAGGGGGCGGTAGTCACTGAAGCTTTCTTT. Translating gives CSASGQGAVVTEAFF.

The genes are TRBV12-3 or TRBV12-4 and TRBJ2-5; D ambiguous. Trimming removed 6 bases from V and 3 bases from J, with 17 bases in between. The CDR3 consists of 15 residues. Written as DNA, the CDR3 is TGTGCCAGCAGACCTACCCGGAGCAGTAAAGAGACCCAGTACTTC. Translation gives CASRPTRSSKETQYF.

This clonotype was found a few times. CDR3 sequence (DNA): TGCAGCGTTTCCCGGGGGAATGAGCAGTTCTTC. Translating gives CSVSRGNEQFF. The rearrangement links TRBV29-1 to TRBJ2-1; possibly TRBD2 for D (6 bases). Germline V gives CDR1 SQVTM, CDR2 ANQGSEA. V lost 5 bases and J lost 7, with 9 bases in between. The CDR3 consists of 11 residues.

V usage is TRBV5-1 and J usage is TRBJ2-3; D perhaps matches TRBD2 (6 bases). Germline V gene data show CDR1 as SGHRS and CDR2 as YFSETQ. Trimming removed 3 bases from V and 2 bases from J, with 10 bases in between. The CDR3 spans 14 residues. CDR3: CASSSGTLTDTQYF. The CDR3 nucleotides read TGCGCCAGCAGCTCCGGGACTCTCACAGATACGCAGTATTTT.

The gene calls are TRBV30 and TRBJ2-7; possible D gene TRBD1, 6 bases. V lost 7 bases to trimming and J lost 2 bases, with 15 bases between them. CDR1 and CDR2 from the germline V gene are GTSNPN and SVGIG (reference sequence). The length of the CDR3 is 13 residues. The CDR3 bases are TGTGCCTCCTCGACAGGCTTCACCTACGAGCAGTACTTC. Its translation is CASSTGFTYEQYF.

This clonotype turned up a few times. The chain joins TRBV29-1 to TRBJ1-1, with no clear D. V dropped 6 bases and J dropped 8 bases, with 10 bases sitting between them. Germline CDR1 reads SQVTM; CDR2 reads ANQGSEA. This CDR3 has 10 amino acids. CDR3 DNA sequence: TGCAGCGTCCAGACCCAGGAAGCTTTCTTT. Encoded protein: CSVQTQEAFF.

This clonotype appeared a few times. This sequence joins TRBV5-5 and TRBJ2-1, with TRBD2 matching 11 bases. Germline V lookup: CDR1 SGHKS, CDR2 YYEKEE (reference sequence). The V gene end was trimmed by 4 bases and the J gene end by 9 bases; junction bases not matched to a gene: 18. This CDR3 spans 18 amino acids. The CDR3 protein is CASSLQPPTSGMQGEQFF. The CDR3 DNA follows: TGTGCCAGCAGCCTCCAACCCCCGACTAGCGGGATGCAGGGTGAGCAGTTCTTC.

V is TRBV23-1 and J is TRBJ1-6; 7 bases agree with TRBD1. TRBV23-1 is sorted into the ORF group, with uncertain function. This CDR3 is 15 amino acids long. V dropped 2 bases and J dropped 5; count of bases not matched to a gene: 3. The CDR3 here is CASSQPGQHNSPLHF. DNA for the CDR3: TGCGCCAGCAGTCAACCGGGACAGCATAATTCACCCCTCCACTTT.

This chain connects TRBV29-1 to TRBJ1-2; D gene unclear. This CDR3 is built from 13 residues. The V end lost 5 bases, the J end lost 4 bases, and 14 bases lay between the germline ends. Germline CDR1 SQVTM, CDR2 ANQGSEA. The CDR3 sequence: CSVTVSVGYGYTF. CDR3 in DNA: TGCAGCGTTACGGTCTCAGTGGGCTATGGCTACACCTTC.

This sequence joins TRBV29-1 and TRBJ1-1; 7 bases map to TRBD1. V lost 3 bases and J lost 5; bases outside the gene matches: 6. Germline V gene sequence: CDR1 SQVTM, CDR2 ANQGSEA. There are 13 residues in the CDR3. This CDR3 is CSVETGRSTEAFF. CDR3 nucleotide sequence: TGCAGCGTTGAGACAGGGAGAAGTACTGAAGCTTTCTTT.